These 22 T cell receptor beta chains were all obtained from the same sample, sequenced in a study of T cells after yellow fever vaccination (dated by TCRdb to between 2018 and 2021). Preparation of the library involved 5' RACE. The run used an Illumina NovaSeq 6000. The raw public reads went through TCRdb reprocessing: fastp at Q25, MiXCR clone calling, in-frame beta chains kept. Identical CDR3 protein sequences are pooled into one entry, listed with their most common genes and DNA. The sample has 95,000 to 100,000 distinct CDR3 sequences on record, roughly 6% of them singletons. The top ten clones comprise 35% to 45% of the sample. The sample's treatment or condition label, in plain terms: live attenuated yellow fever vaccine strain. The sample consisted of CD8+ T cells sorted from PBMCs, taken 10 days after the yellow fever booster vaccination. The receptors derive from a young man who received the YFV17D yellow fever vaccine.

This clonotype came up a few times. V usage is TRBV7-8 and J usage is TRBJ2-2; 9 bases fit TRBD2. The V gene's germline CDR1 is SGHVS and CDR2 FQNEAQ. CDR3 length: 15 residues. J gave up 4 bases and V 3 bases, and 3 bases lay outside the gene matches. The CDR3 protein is CASSLRGGVTGELFF. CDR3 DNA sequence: TGTGCCAGCAGCTTGCGCGGGGGGGTCACCGGGGAGCTGTTTTTT.

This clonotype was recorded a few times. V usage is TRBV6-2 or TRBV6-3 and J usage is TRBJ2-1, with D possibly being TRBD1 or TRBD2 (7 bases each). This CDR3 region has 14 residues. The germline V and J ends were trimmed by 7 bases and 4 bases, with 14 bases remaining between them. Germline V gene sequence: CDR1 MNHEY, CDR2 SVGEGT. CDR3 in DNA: TGTGCCAGCACCCGACAGGGAGGGTACAATGAGCAGTTCTTC. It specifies CASTRQGGYNEQFF.

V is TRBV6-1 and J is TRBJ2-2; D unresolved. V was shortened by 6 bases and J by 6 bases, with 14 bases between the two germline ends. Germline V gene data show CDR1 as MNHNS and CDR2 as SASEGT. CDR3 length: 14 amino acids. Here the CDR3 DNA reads TGTGCCAGCAGGGCCTGGCCTCTGGCCGGGGAGCTGTTTTTT. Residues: CASRAWPLAGELFF.

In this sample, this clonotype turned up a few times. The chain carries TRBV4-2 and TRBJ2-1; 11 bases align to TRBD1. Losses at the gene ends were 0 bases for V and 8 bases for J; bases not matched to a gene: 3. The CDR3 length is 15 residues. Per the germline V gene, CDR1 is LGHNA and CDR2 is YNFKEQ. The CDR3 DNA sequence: TGTGCCAGCAGCCAAGATCCGGGACAGGGGGATGAGCAGTTCTTC. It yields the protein CASSQDPGQGDEQFF.

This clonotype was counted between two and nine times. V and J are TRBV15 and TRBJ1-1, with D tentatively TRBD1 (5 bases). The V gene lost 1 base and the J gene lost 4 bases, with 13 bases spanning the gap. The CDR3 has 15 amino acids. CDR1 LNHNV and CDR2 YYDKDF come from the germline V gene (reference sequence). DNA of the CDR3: TGTGCCACCAGCAGAGTGGGGCAGGGCGTCACTGAAGCTTTCTTT. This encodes CATSRVGQGVTEAFF.

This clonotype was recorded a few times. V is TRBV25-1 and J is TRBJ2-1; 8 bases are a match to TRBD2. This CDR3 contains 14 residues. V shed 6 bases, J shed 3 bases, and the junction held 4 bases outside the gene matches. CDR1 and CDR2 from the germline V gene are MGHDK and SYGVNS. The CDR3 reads CASSHSGNYNEQFF. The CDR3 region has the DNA TGTGCCAGCAGCCATAGCGGGAACTACAATGAGCAGTTCTTC. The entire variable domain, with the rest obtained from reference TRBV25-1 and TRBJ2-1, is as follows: EADIYQTPRYLVIGTGKKITLECSQTMGHDKMYWYQQDPGMELHLIHYSYGVNSTEKGDLSSESTVSRIRTEHFPLTLESARPSHTSQYLCASSHSGNYNEQFFGPGTRLTVL.

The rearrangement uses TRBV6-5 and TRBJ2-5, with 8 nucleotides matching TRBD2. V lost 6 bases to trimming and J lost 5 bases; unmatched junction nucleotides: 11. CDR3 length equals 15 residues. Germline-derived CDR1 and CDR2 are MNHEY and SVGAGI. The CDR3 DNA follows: TGTGCCAGCAGGACTCTCCTCGGGGGGGCCGAGACCCAGTACTTC. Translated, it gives CASRTLLGGAETQYF.

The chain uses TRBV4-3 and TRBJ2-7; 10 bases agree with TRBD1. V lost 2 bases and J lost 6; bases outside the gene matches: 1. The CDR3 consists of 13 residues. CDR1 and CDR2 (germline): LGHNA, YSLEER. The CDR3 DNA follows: TGCGCCAGCAGCCAAAGGACAGGGGGCGAGCAGTACGTC. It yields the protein CASSQRTGGEQYV.

CDR3 amino acids: CASSQEWGGQGIYEQYF. Here the CDR3 DNA reads TGCGCCAGCAGCCAAGAATGGGGGGGGCAGGGCATCTACGAGCAGTACTTC. V is TRBV4-1 and J is TRBJ2-7; the D gene is possibly TRBD2 (7 bases). Trimming cost V 0 bases and J 3 bases, with 18 bases left between them. The CDR3 sequence is 17 residues long. Germline CDR1 reads MGHRA; CDR2 reads YSYEKL.

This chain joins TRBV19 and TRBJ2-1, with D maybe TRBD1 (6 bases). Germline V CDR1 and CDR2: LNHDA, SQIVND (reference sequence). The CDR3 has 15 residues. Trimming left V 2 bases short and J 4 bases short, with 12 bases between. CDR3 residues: CASSIMDSQYNEQFF. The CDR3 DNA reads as TGTGCCAGTAGTATAATGGACAGCCAATACAATGAGCAGTTCTTC.

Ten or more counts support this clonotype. The DNA for the CDR3 is TGTGCCAGCAGCCGAGGGGGTCACAGAAACACAGATACGCAGTATTTT. Translation: CASSRGGHRNTDTQYF. The J gene is TRBJ2-3, the V gene TRBV7-9, with D possibly being TRBD1 (6 bases). The CDR3 covers 16 residues. With 5 bases removed from V and 2 bases from J, the gap between germline ends came to 17 bases. Germline CDR1 SEHNR, CDR2 FQNEAQ (reference sequence).

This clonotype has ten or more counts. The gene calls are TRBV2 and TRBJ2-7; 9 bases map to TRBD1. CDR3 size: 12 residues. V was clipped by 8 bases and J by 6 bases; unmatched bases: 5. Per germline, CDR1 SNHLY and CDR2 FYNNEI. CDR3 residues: CASLQGAGEQYV. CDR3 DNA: TGTGCCAGCCTACAGGGGGCGGGCGAGCAGTACGTC.

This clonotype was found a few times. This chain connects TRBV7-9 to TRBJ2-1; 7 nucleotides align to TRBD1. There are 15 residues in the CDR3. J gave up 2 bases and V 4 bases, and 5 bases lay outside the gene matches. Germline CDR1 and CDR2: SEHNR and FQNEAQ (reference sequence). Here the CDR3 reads CASSSRQGAYNEQFF. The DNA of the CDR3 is TGTGCCAGCAGCTCCCGCCAGGGGGCCTACAATGAGCAGTTCTTC.

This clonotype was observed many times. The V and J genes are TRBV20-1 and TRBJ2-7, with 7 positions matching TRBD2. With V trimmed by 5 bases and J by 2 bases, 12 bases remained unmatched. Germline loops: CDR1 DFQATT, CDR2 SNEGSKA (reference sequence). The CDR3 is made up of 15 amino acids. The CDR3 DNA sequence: TGCAGTGCTCGCCCTCCAGCGGGGCACACCTACGAGCAGTACTTC. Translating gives CSARPPAGHTYEQYF.

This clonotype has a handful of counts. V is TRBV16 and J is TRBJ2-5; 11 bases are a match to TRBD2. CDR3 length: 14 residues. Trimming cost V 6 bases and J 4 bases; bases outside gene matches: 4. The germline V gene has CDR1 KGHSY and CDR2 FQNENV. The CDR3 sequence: CASSRGLAGETQYF. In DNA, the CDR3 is TGTGCCAGCAGTCGTGGACTAGCGGGAGAGACCCAGTACTTC.

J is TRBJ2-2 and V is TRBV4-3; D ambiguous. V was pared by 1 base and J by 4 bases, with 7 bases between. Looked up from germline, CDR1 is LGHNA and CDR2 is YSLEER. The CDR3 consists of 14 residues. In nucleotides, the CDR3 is TGCGCCAGCAGCCAAGTTAAGGGCACCGGGGAGCTGTTTTTT. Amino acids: CASSQVKGTGELFF.

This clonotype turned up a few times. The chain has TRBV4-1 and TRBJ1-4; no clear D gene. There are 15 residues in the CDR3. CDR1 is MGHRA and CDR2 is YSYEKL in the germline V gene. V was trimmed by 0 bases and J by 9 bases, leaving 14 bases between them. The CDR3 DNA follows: TGCGCCAGCAGCCAAGATGGTGCAGCAACTAAAAAACTGTTTTTT. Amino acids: CASSQDGAATKKLFF.

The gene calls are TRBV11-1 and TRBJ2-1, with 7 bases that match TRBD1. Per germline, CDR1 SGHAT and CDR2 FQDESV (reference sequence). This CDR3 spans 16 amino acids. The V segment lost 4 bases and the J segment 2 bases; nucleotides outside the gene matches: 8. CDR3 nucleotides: TGTGCCAGCAGCTCACAATCGGGACAGACCTACAATGAGCAGTTCTTC. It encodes CASSSQSGQTYNEQFF. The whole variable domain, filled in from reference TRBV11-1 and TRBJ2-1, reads EAEVAQSPRYKITEKSQAVAFWCDPISGHATLYWYRQILGQGPELLVQFQDESVVDDSQLPKDRFSAERLKGVDSTLKIQPAELGDSAMYLCASSSQSGQTYNEQFFGPGTRLTVL.

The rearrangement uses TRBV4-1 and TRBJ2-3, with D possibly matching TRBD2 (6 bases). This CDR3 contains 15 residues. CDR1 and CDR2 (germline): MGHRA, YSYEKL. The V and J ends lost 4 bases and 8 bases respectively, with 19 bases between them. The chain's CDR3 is CASSPGETSRGTQYF. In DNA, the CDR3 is TGCGCCAGCAGCCCGGGGGAAACTAGCCGTGGTACGCAGTATTTT.

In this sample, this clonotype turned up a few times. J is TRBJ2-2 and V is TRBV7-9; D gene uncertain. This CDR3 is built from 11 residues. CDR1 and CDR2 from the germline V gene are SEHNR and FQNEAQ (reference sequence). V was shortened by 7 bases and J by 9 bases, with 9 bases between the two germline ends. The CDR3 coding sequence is TGTGCCAGCATCCCCCCCCGGGAGCTGTTTTTT. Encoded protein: CASIPPRELFF.

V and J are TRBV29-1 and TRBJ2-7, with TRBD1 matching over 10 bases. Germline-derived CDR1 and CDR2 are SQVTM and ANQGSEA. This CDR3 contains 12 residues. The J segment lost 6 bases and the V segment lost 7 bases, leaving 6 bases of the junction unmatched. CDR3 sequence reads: CSAWDRGSEQYF. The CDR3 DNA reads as TGCAGCGCCTGGGACAGGGGCAGCGAGCAGTACTTC.

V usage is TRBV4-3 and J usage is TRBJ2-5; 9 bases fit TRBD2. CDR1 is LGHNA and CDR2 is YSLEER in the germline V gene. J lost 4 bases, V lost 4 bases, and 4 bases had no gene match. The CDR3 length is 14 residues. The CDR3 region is CASSPIAGAETQYF. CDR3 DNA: TGCGCCAGCAGCCCCATAGCGGGAGCAGAGACCCAGTACTTC.